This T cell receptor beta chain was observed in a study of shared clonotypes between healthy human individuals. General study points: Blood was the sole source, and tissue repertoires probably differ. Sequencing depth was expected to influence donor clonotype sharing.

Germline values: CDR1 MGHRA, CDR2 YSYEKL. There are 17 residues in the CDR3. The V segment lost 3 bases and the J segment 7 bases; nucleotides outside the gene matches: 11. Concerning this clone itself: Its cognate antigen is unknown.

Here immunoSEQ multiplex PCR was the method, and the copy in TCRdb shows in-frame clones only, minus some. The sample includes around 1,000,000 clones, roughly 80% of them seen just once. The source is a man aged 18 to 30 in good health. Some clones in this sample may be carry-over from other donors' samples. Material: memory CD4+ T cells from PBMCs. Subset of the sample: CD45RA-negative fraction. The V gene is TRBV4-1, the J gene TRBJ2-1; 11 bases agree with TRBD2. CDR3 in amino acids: CASSHVISGRARNEQFF. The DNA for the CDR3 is TGCGCCAGCAGCCATGTCATTAGCGGGAGGGCCCGGAATGAGCAGTTCTTC.